This note documents a single T cell receptor (beta chain) sequence. The record originates from a study of shared T cell receptors in the human thymus. Germline loops: CDR1 SGDLS, CDR2 YYNGEE. CDR3 length: 15 residues. V was shortened by 0 bases and J by 3 bases, with 10 bases between the two germline ends. Assay used: immunoSEQ multiplex PCR; TCRdb lists only in-frame clones, some missing. Of approximately 660,000 clones listed, around 89% are singletons. These data were also reused for a study on human thymus T cells. From that second work: Serving as donors were healthy Finnish infants, each of whom was having open corrective surgery for congenital heart defects. Related reports documented highly overlapping thymic repertoires among unrelated individuals.

J is TRBJ2-1 and V is TRBV9; TRBD2 might be the D (6 bases). The sequencing input was thymocytes. This clonotype originated in a boy in the first two years of life with a congenital heart defect. The CDR3: CASSVGRAGYNEQFF. The CDR3, as DNA: TGTGCCAGCAGCGTAGGGAGGGCCGGCTACAATGAGCAGTTCTTC.